The T cell receptor beta chain under discussion was sequenced for a study of identifying expanded T cells in peripheral blood. The study, taken as a whole, reports: Clone count variance between roughly 2-week samples rose with total template count.

Germline CDR1 and CDR2: LNHDA and SQIVND (reference sequence). V shed 4 bases and J shed 5 bases, with 11 bases lying between them. CDR3 length equals 13 residues. Comment on this clone: Its target is not known.

The table came from immunoSEQ multiplex PCR; TCRdb's copy has only in-frame clones and leaves some out. The profile shows tens of thousands of clones, roughly 84% of them singletons. This TCR derives from a person between 18 and 75 years old in good health. Sample: blood. The rearrangement uses TRBV19 and TRBJ2-5, with D maybe TRBD1 (6 bases). CDR3 bases: TGTGCCAGTAGTACACAGGGTACGGAGACCCAGTACTTC. Translating it yields CASSTQGTETQYF.